This T cell receptor beta chain was recovered during a study of T cells in Graves' hyperthyroidism and ophthalmopathy. As for the study in general: Peripheral blood was drawn at first diagnosis, prior to all treatment. General study results and limits: Median prediction lead before ophthalmopathy onset was 6.5 to 7 months with the model. Among clonotypes expanded in thyroid above 0.001, most were also found in blood.

The authors obtained PBMCs from about 9 ml of fresh peripheral blood. This clonotype has more than one count but fewer than ten. Its antigen is unidentified. RNA transcripts provided the source from which TCR beta CDR3 regions were amplified. HTBI primers were used for first-round RT-PCR of the TCR CDR3. TCRdb re-called the multiplex PCR reads through MiXCR, storing one row per CDR3 protein. The sample includes around 340,000 distinct CDR3 sequences, around a sixth of them seen just once. V dropped 5 bases and J dropped 11 bases, with 13 bases sitting between them. The CDR3 covers 12 residues. The rearrangement uses TRBV12-3 or TRBV12-4 and TRBJ2-1; D might be TRBD1 (6 bases). The sample consisted of blood. This receptor was obtained from a man aged 25-45 years with Graves' hyperthyroidism. The CDR3 nucleotides read TGTGCCAGCAGTCCCTTGACAGGACAGCAGTTCTTC. The encoded protein is CASSPLTGQQFF.